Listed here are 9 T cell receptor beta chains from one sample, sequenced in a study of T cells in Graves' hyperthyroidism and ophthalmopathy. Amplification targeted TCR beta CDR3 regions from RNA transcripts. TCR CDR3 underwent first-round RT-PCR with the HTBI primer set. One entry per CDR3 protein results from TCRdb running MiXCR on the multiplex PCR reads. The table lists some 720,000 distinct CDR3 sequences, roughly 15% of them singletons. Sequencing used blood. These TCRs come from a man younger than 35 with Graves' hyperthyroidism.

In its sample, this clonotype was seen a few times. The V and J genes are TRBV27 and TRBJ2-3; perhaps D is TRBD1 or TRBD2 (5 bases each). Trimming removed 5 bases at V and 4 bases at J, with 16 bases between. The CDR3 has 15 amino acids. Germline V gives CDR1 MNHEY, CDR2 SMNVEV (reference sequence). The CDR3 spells CASSPRGRGADTQYF. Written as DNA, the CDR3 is TGTGCCAGCAGTCCCCGTGGCAGAGGGGCAGATACGCAGTATTTT.

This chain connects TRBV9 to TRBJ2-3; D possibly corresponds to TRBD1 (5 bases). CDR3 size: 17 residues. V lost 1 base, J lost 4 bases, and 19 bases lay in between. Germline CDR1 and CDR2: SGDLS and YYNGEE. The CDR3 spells CASSVRGLVGAPDTQYF. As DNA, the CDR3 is TGTGCCAGCAGCGTAAGGGGTTTAGTAGGGGCCCCAGATACGCAGTATTTT.

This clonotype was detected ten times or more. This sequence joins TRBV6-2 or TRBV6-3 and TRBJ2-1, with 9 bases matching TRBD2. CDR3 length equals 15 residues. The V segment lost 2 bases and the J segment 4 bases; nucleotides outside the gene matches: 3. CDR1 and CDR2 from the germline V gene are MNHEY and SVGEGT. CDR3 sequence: CASSYVAGVYNEQFF. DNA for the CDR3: TGTGCCAGCAGTTACGTAGCGGGAGTGTACAATGAGCAGTTCTTC.

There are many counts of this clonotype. The CDR3, as DNA: TGTGCCAGCAGCTTAGGGCACCGCAATGAGCAGTTCTTC. Translation: CASSLGHRNEQFF. V is TRBV7-8 and J is TRBJ2-1; D is uncertain. The CDR3 is made up of 13 amino acids. Trimming stripped 1 base from V and 6 bases from J, with 7 bases between. In germline, CDR1 is SGHVS, CDR2 FQNEAQ.

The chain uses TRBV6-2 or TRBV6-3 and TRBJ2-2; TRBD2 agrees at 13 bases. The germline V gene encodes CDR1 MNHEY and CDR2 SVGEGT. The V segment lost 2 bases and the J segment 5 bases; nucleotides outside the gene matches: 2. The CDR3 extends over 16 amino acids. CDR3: CASSYGLAGETGELFF. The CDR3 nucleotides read TGTGCCAGCAGTTACGGACTAGCGGGAGAGACCGGGGAGCTGTTTTTT.

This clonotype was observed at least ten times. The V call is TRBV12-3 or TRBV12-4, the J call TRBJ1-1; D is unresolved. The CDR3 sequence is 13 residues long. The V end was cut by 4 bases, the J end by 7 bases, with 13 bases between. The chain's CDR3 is CASSSLSTLEAFF. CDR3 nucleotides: TGTGCCAGCAGTTCCCTCTCGACCCTTGAAGCTTTCTTT.

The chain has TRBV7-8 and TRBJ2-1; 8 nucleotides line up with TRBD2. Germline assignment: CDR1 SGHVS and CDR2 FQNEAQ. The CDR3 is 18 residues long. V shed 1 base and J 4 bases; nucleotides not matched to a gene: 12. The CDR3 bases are TGTGCCAGCAGCTTAGATGTAATTGGTAGCGGGGCTTACAATGAGCAGTTCTTC. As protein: CASSLDVIGSGAYNEQFF. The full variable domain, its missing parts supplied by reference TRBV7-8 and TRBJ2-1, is GAGVSQSPRYKVAKRGQDVALRCDPISGHVSLFWYQQALGQGPEFLTYFQNEAQLDKSGLPSDRFFAERPEGSVSTLKIQRTQQEDSAVYLCASSLDVIGSGAYNEQFFGPGTRLTVL.

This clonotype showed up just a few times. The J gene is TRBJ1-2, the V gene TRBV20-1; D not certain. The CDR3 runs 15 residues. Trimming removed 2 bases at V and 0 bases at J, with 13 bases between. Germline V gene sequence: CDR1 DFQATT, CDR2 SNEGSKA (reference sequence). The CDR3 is CSARSPTFTNYGYTF. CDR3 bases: TGCAGTGCTAGATCCCCTACCTTTACTAACTATGGCTACACCTTC.

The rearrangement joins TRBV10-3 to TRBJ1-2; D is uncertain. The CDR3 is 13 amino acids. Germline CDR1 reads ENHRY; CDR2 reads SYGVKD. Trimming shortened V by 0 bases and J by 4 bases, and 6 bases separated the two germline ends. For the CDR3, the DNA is TGTGCCATCAGTGAGTCTAACCTCTATGGCTACACCTTC. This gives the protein CAISESNLYGYTF.